Here is one T cell receptor beta chain with its context. These data are taken from a study of blood T cell repertoires in COVID-19. Overall study: COVID-19 samples, acute and convalescent, were from the United States, Italy and Spain. From T cells, B-cell-depleted T cells, or PBMCs came the material, which was cDNA or gDNA.

This CDR3 is 11 amino acids long. Germline V lookup: CDR1 SGHVS, CDR2 FQNEAQ. V was trimmed by 5 bases and J by 4 bases, leaving 4 bases between them. Authors' analysis steps: The assay estimated nucleated cells by amplifying reference gene primers. Assay used: immunoSEQ multiplex PCR; TCRdb lists only in-frame clones, some missing. The V and J calls and clone size are taken from that table; D and trimming were inferred from the DNA. This sample yields 200,000 to 250,000 clones, of which roughly 82% are seen a single time; roughly a tenth belongs to the top ten. The V call is TRBV7-8, the J call TRBJ2-3; D not resolved. This TCR came from a man in his forties or fifties with active or convalescent COVID-19. Sequenced sample: peripheral blood. CDR3 sequence (DNA): TGTGCCAGCAGCCCCGCAGATACGCAGTATTTT. This translates into CASSPADTQYF.